The 22 T cell receptor beta chains below all came from one sample that was sequenced in a study of tumor-infiltrating lymphocytes in primary liver carcinoma. With about 470 ng total RNA as template and a constant-region primer, TCR beta cDNA was made. Three-round nested multiplex PCR performed with slightly modified ARM-PCR produced the TCR beta libraries. For 10 cycles apiece, the opening two PCR rounds ran with TRBV1-TRBV30 forward primers and a C-beta reverse primer. TCRdb re-analysed the multiplex PCR reads in MiXCR, keeping a single row per CDR3 protein. The data contain almost 200,000 distinct CDR3 sequences, about 65% of them singletons. Unsorted whole blood yielded blood RNA, and germline DNA was extracted as well. Material: peripheral blood. These receptors were taken from a woman aged 55-75 years with primary liver carcinoma and hepatitis B virus infection.

Note on this clonotype: A much larger clone differs by one base, so this may be a read error. The V and J genes are TRBV14 and TRBJ1-2; D remains unclear. V was pared by 7 bases and J by 7 bases, with 13 bases between. Germline V gives CDR1 SGHDN, CDR2 FVKESK. CDR3 length: 12 amino acids. The CDR3 reads CASNQTGVGYTF. CDR3 bases: TGTGCCAGCAATCAGACTGGGGTTGGCTACACCTTC.

As for this clonotype: One end of the junction varies from germline; a read error may be responsible. This chain uses TRBV6-1 with TRBJ2-7; 8 nucleotides match TRBD2. The CDR3 sequence is 13 residues long. Per the germline V gene, CDR1 is MNHNS and CDR2 is SASEGT. The CDR3 here is CSAREREFYKQYF. For the CDR3, the DNA is TGTTCCGCACGAGAGCGGGAGTTCTACAAGCAGTACTTC.

For this clonotype: A read error may account for a junction end that differs from germline. This sequence joins TRBV12-3 or TRBV12-4 and TRBJ2-7; the match to TRBD1 covers 8 bases. The CDR3 contains 15 residues. CDR3 loop: CASTLGDRRAYEQYF. The CDR3 nucleotides are TGTGCCAGCACTTTAGGGGACAGGCGTGCCTACGAGCAGTACTTC.

Turning to this clonotype: Compared with germline, one end of the junction differs, possibly owing to a read error. The rearrangement links TRBV14 to TRBJ2-5; D gene uncertain. From germline, CDR1 is SGHDN and CDR2 FVKESK. CDR3 size: 12 residues. CDR3: CGSSQVFETQYF. CDR3 nucleotide sequence: TGTGGCAGCAGCCAAGTCTTTGAGACCCAGTACTTC.

V gene TRBV5-4 combines with J gene TRBJ2-2; D may be TRBD2 (5 bases). The V and J ends lost 0 bases and 6 bases respectively, with 15 bases between them. The CDR3 contains 16 residues. Germline V gene sequence: CDR1 SGHNT, CDR2 YYREEE (reference sequence). CDR3 residues: CASSLDGESTPGELFF. CDR3 in DNA: TGTGCCAGCAGCTTGGACGGGGAGTCAACACCCGGGGAGCTGTTTTTT.

This clonotype was counted ten times or more. The chain combines TRBV5-6 with TRBJ2-7, with D tentatively TRBD2 (6 bases). Germline loops: CDR1 SGHDT, CDR2 YYEEEE. Trimming removed 4 bases from V and 4 bases from J, with 12 bases in between. This CDR3 comprises 13 residues. CDR3 bases: TGTGCCAGCAGCCCGGGACTGTTGTACGAGCAGTACTTC. It encodes CASSPGLLYEQYF.

This sequence joins TRBV4-1 and TRBJ2-3; D unclear. The ends were cut back, 4 bases at V and 1 base at J, with 12 bases in the middle. This CDR3 is 15 amino acids long. Germline lookup yields CDR1 MGHRA and CDR2 YSYEKL. In nucleotides, the CDR3 is TGCGCCAGCAGCCGCGGACCTGGCGGCACAGATACGCAGTATTTT. Its protein product is CASSRGPGGTDTQYF.

Turning to this clonotype: Sequence at one end of the junction differs from germline and may be a read error. This chain connects TRBV10-1 to TRBJ2-5; 10 nucleotides agree with TRBD2. Germline-derived CDR1 and CDR2 are WNHNN and SYGVQD (reference sequence). There are 15 residues in the CDR3. CDR3 nucleotides: TGCGCCAGTAGTGGGAGCGGGAGGGCCTCAGAGACCCAGTACTTC. It encodes CASSGSGRASETQYF.

The sample holds a few counts of this clonotype. V usage is TRBV5-1 and J usage is TRBJ1-4; the D gene is possibly TRBD1 (5 bases). The V gene lost 3 bases and the J gene lost 5 bases, with 20 bases spanning the gap. The CDR3 is made up of 17 amino acids. CDR1 SGHRS and CDR2 YFSETQ come from the germline V gene. The CDR3 loop is CASSSSPGHSGNEKLFF. CDR3 bases: TGCGCCAGCAGCTCGTCACCCGGACACTCCGGGAATGAAAAACTGTTTTTT.

About this clonotype: An end of the junction differs from the germline gene, which may be a read error. The rearrangement links TRBV14 to TRBJ2-3; D unresolved. Looked up from germline, CDR1 is SGHDN and CDR2 is FVKESK. The CDR3 is made up of 13 amino acids. CDR3 coding DNA: TGTGCCAGCACCAGTTTCTGCACAGATACGCAGTTTTTT. Protein product: CASTSFCTDTQFF. Full variable domain (outside the CDR3, taken from reference TRBV14 and TRBJ2-3): EAGVTQFPSHSVIEKGQTVTLRCDPISGHDNLYWYRRVMGKEIKFLLHFVKESKQDESGMPNNRFLAERTGGTYSTLKVQPAELEDSGVYFCASTSFCTDTQFFGPGTRLTVL.

In the case of this clonotype: A clone one base away is much larger, so this may be a read error. V is TRBV12-3 or TRBV12-4 and J is TRBJ1-2; D is undetermined. CDR3 length equals 15 residues. Trimming removed 7 bases from V and 2 bases from J, with 17 bases in between. The CDR3 nucleotides are TGTGCCAGCACTAGCAGTGGGCAGCCGAACTATGGCTACACCTTC. It yields the protein CASTSSGQPNYGYTF.

The J gene is TRBJ2-5, the V gene TRBV11-2, with a weak D call TRBD2 (5 bases). The CDR3 consists of 13 residues. Per the germline V gene, CDR1 is SGHAT and CDR2 is FQNNGV. Trimming cost V 6 bases and J 4 bases, with 12 bases left between them. CDR3 sequence: CASRVEGRETQYF. Here the CDR3 DNA reads TGTGCCAGCAGGGTAGAGGGTAGAGAGACCCAGTACTTC.

To note about this clonotype: The CDR3 carries no conserved terminal phenylalanine or tryptophan, so it likely arises from a read error. The CDR3 DNA reads TGTGCCAGCAGCTTACACCAGGGACGGGGAGAACCCCAAAAAGCTTTCTTG. As protein: CASSLHQGRGEPQKAFL. V is TRBV11-2 and J is TRBJ1-1; D may be TRBD1 (5 bases). CDR1 and CDR2 (germline): SGHAT, FQNNGV. The CDR3 has 17 residues. Trimming removed 2 bases at V and 9 bases at J, with 25 bases between.

About this clonotype itself: Since the CDR3 does not end with the conserved phenylalanine or tryptophan, this likely comes from a read error. The chain combines TRBV11-2 with TRBJ2-6; D is ambiguous. The V gene's germline CDR1 is SGHAT and CDR2 FQNNGV. This CDR3 has 14 amino acids. CDR3: CASSPPSRANVLTL. The CDR3 DNA reads as TGTGCCAGCAGCCCCCCCTCTCGGGCCAACGTCCTGACTCTC.

This chain uses TRBV28 with TRBJ2-2; no firm D call. Germline V gives CDR1 MDHEN, CDR2 SYDVKM. This CDR3 is built from 12 residues. Trimming took off 6 bases at V and 6 bases at J, with 8 bases between the two ends. This CDR3 is CASSLTSGELFF. DNA for the CDR3: TGTGCCAGCAGCCTAACTTCCGGGGAGCTGTTTTTT.

Points on this clonotype: Relative to the germline gene, one junction end is altered; a read error may explain this. The J gene is TRBJ2-3, the V gene TRBV11-2; D ambiguous. The CDR3 has 13 residues. Germline V gene sequence: CDR1 SGHAT, CDR2 FQNNGV. This CDR3 reads CASSFVLPDPQYF. In nucleotides, the CDR3 is TGTGCCAGTAGCTTTGTCCTCCCCGATCCGCAGTATTTT.

This chain uses TRBV2 with TRBJ2-3, with D hard to call. The CDR3 has 15 amino acids. V was clipped by 7 bases and J by 0 bases, with 14 bases between them. CDR1 SNHLY and CDR2 FYNNEI come from the germline V gene. The CDR3 nucleotides read TGTGCCAGCAATCGGTACAATACTAGCACAGATACGCAGTATTTT. Protein product: CASNRYNTSTDTQYF.

Of note for this clonotype: A much larger clone lies a single base off, so this may be a read error. The chain combines TRBV4-1 with TRBJ2-3; D unresolved. Germline V gene sequence: CDR1 MGHRA, CDR2 YSYEKL. The CDR3 totals 12 residues. In DNA, the CDR3 is TGCGTCAGCAGCCAAATTTCAGATACGCAGTATTTT. This encodes CVSSQISDTQYF.

With respect to this clonotype: This may be a read error, as it is one base from a much larger clone. The gene calls are TRBV6-6 and TRBJ1-4, with 7 bases lining up with TRBD1. Germline CDR1 MNHNY, CDR2 SVGAGI (reference sequence). The CDR3 is 14 residues long. The CDR3, as DNA: TGTGCCAGCAGTTCCCCGACAGGGAGCGAAAAACTGCTTTTT. This codes for CASSSPTGSEKLLF.

This clonotype came up many times. This rearrangement joins TRBV4-1 to TRBJ2-7; D is unclear. The CDR3 has 14 residues. Germline V CDR1 and CDR2: MGHRA, YSYEKL. The V and J ends lost 0 bases and 4 bases respectively, with 10 bases between them. CDR3 bases: TGCGCCAGCAGCCAAGATCGTGCTGGTTACGAGCAGTACTTC. Translated, it gives CASSQDRAGYEQYF.

As for this clonotype: The junction does not match germline at one end; this may be a read error. This chain links TRBV6-1 with TRBJ2-3; no reliable D call. The CDR3 extends over 15 amino acids. Per germline, CDR1 MNHNS and CDR2 SASEGT. In nucleotides, the CDR3 is TGTGCCAGCAGTGAAGGGGCCAGATTCACAGATACGCAGTACTTT. Translated, it gives CASSEGARFTDTQYF.

This clonotype was counted between two and nine times. CDR3: CASSRGPVGYEQYF. The DNA of the CDR3 is TGTGCCAGCAGCCGCGGGCCCGTAGGCTACGAGCAGTACTTC. The gene calls are TRBV14 and TRBJ2-7, with a weak D call TRBD2 (5 bases). The ends were cut back, 4 bases at V and 3 bases at J, with 13 bases in the middle. Germline CDR1 and CDR2: SGHDN and FVKESK. There are 14 residues in the CDR3.